Sequencing of this T cell receptor (beta chain) was carried out in a study of graft-versus-host responses after intestinal transplantation (dated by TCRdb to the early 2020s). Turning to the overall study: The transplants that recipients received were multivisceral, liver-intestinal, or isolated intestinal. Instead of going to the commercial service, samples from a few later patients were sequenced in-house on an Illumina MiSeq and processed with MiXCR. Donor T cell macrochimerism was defined as a peak of at least 4% donor T cells among recipient peripheral blood mononuclear cells. Alloreactive clones were identified by sequencing pre-transplant mixed lymphocyte reaction products and comparing them with unstimulated pre-transplant donor and recipient T cells. All recipients received anti-thymocyte globulin induction followed by maintenance tacrolimus and steroids for approximately 3 years. After intestinal transplantation, graft-versus-host and host-versus-graft alloreactive T cell clones were followed in the graft, circulation and bone marrow using bulk TCR-beta CDR3 sequencing. A cohort of more than 20 intestinal transplant recipients, including one retransplant, was enrolled, and a few patients lacking pretransplant specimens were excluded.

On this clone itself: This receptor's antigen is unknown. Qualities for individual bases were not recorded, and no much larger clone is one base off.

The method was the immunoSEQ multiplex PCR assay. For most patients, genomic DNA was isolated with the Qiagen DNeasy Blood and Tissue Kit and sent frozen to Adaptive Biotechnologies for TCR sequencing. For most patients, genomic DNA was subjected to high-throughput TCR-beta CDR3 sequencing by Adaptive Biotechnologies. The paper's processing steps were these. Adaptive's ImmunoSEQ software was the source of the TCR sequencing data for roughly 19 patients, while three other patients were processed with MiXCR and VDJtools. To correct CD4 versus CD8 sorting errors, sequences present in both subsets at a frequency ratio below 5:1 were removed. Because the origin of CDR3 nucleotide sequences shared between donor and recipient could not be assigned, those sequences were removed. To be classed as alloreactive, a clone needed at least 2-fold expansion over unstimulated cells and a minimum CFSE-low frequency of 0.002% (template counts) or 0.001% (read counts). Clones detected in sequenced pre-transplant spleen, lymph node, or MLR CFSE-low populations of the donor or recipient were defined as mappable. Cumulative frequency of alloreactive clones was calculated as a percentage of all sequences weighted by copy number. Drawn from immuneACCESS, this table holds only the in-frame rearrangements with V and J called that TCRdb kept. Clones are partly lost; checked studies trace under half to an unresolved V gene and leave the rest unexplained. Clonal size and the V and J genes are those of that table, whereas D and trimming came from the DNA. The sample records about 78,000 clones, roughly 89% of which are singletons. Less than 5% of the sample goes to the ten largest clones.

Here is what the overall study found, with its caveats: The conclusions were limited by the relatively low number and heterogeneity of the intestinal transplant patients. GvH clones were detected in recipient bone marrow, and some of these GvH clones were observed earlier in ileal mucosa or blood, consistent with an intestinal mucosal origin. Early after transplant, declines in HvG clones were associated with peak levels of circulating GvH clones. In patients with donor T cell macrochimerism, the allografts had high GvH to HvG T cell clonal ratios.

Taken from the germline V gene, the CDR1 and CDR2 loops are SGDLS and YYNGEE. V is reduced by 7 bases and J by 5 bases, leaving a spacing of 15 bases between them. The CDR3 has 13 amino acids, counting the end cysteine and phenylalanine. Left in the record is the CDR3 DNA by itself, 39 bases read in frame from the first base. The intended sense of this specimen's time point label: cells obtained before transplantation from donor or recipient. CD3+CD4+ and CD3+CD8+ populations were FACS-sorted from unstimulated pre-transplant donor and recipient cells taken from spleen or lymph nodes. This TCR was sampled from a human donor who was the organ donor for an intestinal transplant. The chain is made from TRBV9 and TRBJ1-2, with the D gene not clear enough to name. The sample here was unstimulated CD8+ T cells sorted from spleen or lymph node cells, taken before transplant. At the DNA level, the sequence is TGTGCCAGCTCGCACCACTCCCGGTATGGCTACACCTTC. It translates to CASSHHSRYGYTF.